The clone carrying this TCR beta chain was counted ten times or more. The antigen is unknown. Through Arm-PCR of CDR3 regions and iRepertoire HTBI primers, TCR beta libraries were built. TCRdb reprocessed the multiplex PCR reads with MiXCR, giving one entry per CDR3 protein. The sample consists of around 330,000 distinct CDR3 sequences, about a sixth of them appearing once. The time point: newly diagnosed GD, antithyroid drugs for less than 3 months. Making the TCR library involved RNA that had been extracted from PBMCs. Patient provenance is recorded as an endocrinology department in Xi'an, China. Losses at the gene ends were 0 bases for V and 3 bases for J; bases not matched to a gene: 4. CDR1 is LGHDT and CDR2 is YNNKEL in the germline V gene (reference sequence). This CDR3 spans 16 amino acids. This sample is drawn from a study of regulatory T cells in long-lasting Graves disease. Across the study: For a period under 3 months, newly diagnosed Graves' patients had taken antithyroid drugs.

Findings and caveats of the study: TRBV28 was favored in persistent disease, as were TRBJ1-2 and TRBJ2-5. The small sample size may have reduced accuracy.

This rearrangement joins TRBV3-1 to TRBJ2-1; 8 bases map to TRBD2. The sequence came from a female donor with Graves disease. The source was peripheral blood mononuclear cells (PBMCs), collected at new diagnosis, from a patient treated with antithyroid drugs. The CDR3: CASSQESGSGYNEQFF. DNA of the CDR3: TGTGCCAGCAGCCAAGAAAGCGGGAGTGGCTACAATGAGCAGTTCTTC.